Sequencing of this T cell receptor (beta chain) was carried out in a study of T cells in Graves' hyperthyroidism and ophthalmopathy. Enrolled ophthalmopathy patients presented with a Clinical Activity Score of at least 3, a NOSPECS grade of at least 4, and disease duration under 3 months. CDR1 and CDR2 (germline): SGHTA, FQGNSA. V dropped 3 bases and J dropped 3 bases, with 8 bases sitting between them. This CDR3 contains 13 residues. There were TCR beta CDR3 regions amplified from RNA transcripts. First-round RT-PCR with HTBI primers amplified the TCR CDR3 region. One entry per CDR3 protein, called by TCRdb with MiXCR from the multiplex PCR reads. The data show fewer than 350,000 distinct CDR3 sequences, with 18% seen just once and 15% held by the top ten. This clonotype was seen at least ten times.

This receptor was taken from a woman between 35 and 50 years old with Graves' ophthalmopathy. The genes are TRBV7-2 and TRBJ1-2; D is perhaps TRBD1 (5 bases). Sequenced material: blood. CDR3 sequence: CASSLPGYYGYTF. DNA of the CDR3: TGTGCCAGCAGCTTGCCAGGGTACTATGGCTACACCTTC.